This TCR beta chain was documented in a study of OX40 agonist ivuxolimab in advanced cancers. Study-level information: It was ivuxolimab, an agonistic anti-OX40 (CD134) antibody, that patients were treated with. People who had prior anti-PD-1, anti-PD-L1 or anti-CTLA-4 therapy could take part, and roughly 44% had some. The patients received ivuxolimab by intravenous route every 2 weeks at 0.01 to 10 mg/kg.

Assay: immunoSEQ multiplex PCR; the TCRdb copy retains only in-frame clones and omits some. The sample records 77,000 or so clones, around nine tenths being singletons. Broader study findings: Clonal expansion among partial responders at 0.1-3.0 mg/kg ranked near the lowest.

On this clone itself: Its specificity is not known.

The sequence was collected from an adult with an advanced solid tumor such as melanoma, head and neck, liver or kidney cancer. This sample comprised CD4+ or CD8+ T cells sorted from blood, obtained in a trial of the OX40 agonist ivuxolimab.

The CDR3 DNA follows: TGTGCCAGCAGTTCCTACCGAATAGGGAACACTGAAGCTTTCTTT. Translated, it gives CASSSYRIGNTEAFF. The chain links TRBV27 to TRBJ1-1; unclear D gene. The CDR3 has 15 amino acids. Trimming removed 4 bases at V and 1 base at J, with 13 bases between. Per the germline V gene, CDR1 is MNHEY and CDR2 is SMNVEV (reference sequence).